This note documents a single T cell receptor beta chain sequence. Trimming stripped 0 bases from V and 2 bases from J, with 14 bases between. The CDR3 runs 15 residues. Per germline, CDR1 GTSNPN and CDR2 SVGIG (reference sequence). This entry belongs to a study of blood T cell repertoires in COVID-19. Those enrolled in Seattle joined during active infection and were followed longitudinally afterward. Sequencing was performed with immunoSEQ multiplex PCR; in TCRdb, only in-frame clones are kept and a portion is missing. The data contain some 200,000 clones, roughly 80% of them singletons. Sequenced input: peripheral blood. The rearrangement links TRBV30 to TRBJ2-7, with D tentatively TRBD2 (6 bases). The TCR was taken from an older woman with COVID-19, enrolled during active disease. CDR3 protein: CAWSVGLANPYEQYF. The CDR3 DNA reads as TGTGCCTGGAGTGTAGGGCTAGCGAACCCCTACGAGCAGTACTTC. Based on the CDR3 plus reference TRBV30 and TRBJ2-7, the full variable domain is SQTIHQWPATLVQPVGSPLSLECTVEGTSNPNLYWYRQAAGRGLQLLFYSVGIGQISSEVPQNLSASRPQDRQFILSSKKLLLSDSGFYLCAWSVGLANPYEQYFGPGTRLTVT.